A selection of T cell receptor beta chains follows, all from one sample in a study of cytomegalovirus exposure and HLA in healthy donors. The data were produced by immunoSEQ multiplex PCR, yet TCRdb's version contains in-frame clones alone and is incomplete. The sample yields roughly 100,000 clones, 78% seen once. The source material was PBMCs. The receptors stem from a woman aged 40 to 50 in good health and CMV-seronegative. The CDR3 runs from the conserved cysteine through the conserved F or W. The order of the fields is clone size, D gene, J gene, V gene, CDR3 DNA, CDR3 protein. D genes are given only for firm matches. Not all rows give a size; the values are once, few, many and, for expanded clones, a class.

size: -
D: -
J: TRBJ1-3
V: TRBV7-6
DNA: TGTGCCACCACCGCCGGCAGGTCAGGAAACACCATATATTTT
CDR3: CATTAGRSGNTIYF

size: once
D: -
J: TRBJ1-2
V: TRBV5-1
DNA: TGCGCCAGCAGCTTGGGTGGGGCGCTGGACTATGGCTACACCTTC
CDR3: CASSLGGALDYGYTF

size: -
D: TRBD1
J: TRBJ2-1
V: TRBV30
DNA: TGTGCCTGGGCCTCCGGCAGGGGGTATTTCTTGCAGTTCTTC
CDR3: CAWASGRGYFLQFF

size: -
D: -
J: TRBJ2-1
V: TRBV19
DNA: TGTGCCAGTAGCCGCAGCGGTGGAGCCTCCTACAATGAGCAGTTCTTC
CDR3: CASSRSGGASYNEQFF

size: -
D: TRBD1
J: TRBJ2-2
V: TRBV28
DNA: TGTGCCAGCTTCCGAAGGTCAGGGGGACAGTCCGGGGAGCTGTTTTTT
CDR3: CASFRRSGGQSGELFF

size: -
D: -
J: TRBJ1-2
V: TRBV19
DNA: TGTGCCAGTAGTGCAGGGATGGGTGGCTACACCTTC
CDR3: CASSAGMGGYTF

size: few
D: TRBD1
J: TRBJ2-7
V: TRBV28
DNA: TGTGCCAGCAGGGGCCCGGGACAGGGCACCTACGAGCAGTACTTC
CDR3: CASRGPGQGTYEQYF

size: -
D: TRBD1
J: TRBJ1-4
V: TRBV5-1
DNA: TGCGCCAGCAGCTTGGCCGGGGACAGGAGGAATGAAAAACTGTTTTTT
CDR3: CASSLAGDRRNEKLFF

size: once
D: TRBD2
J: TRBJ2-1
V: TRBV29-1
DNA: TGCAGCGTTGAAAAAGTAGCGGGCCACAATGAGCAGTTCTTC
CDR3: CSVEKVAGHNEQFF

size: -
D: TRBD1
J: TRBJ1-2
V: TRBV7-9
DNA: TGTGCCAGCAGTCTTACGGGTCGACAGGGGGTCGGGGGCTACACCTTC
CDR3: CASSLTGRQGVGGYTF

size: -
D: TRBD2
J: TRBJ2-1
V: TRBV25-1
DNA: TGTGTCAGCAGTGAATCGGGGGGTAATGAGCAGTTCTTC
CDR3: CVSSESGGNEQFF

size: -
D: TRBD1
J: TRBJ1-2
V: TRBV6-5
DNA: TGTGCCAGCAGTTCCGGGACAGTCGGCTACACCTTC
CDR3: CASSSGTVGYTF

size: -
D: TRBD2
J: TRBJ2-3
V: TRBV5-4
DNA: TGTGCCAGCAGCGCGTCCGGGAGCGGGAGGGCCAAAGATACGCAGTATTTT
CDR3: CASSASGSGRAKDTQYF

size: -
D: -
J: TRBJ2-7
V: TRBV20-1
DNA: TGCAGTGTCAGGGGCGGTCCGCAGCAGTACTTC
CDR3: CSVRGGPQQYF

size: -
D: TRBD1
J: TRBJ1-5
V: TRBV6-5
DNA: TGTGCCAGCAGTTCCATGACAGGGGCCTATCAGCCCCAGCATTTT
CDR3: CASSSMTGAYQPQHF

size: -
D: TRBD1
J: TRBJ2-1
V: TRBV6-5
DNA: TGTGCCAGCAGCGGACAGGGCCCAGCTGAGCAGTTCTTC
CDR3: CASSGQGPAEQFF

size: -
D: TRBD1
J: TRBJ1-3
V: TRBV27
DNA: TGTGCCAGCAGTTTATCGATAGGGGGCGGAAACACCATATATTTT
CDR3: CASSLSIGGGNTIYF

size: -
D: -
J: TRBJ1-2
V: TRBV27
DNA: TGTGCCAGCATGTTTAGGGGAGGTGGCTACACCTTC
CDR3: CASMFRGGGYTF

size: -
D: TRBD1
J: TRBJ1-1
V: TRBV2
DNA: TGTGCCAGCAGTGGCAACACAGGGGACACTGAAGCTTTCTTT
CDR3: CASSGNTGDTEAFF

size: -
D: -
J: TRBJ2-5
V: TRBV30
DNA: TGTGCCTGGAGTTTTACGGGAGAGACCCAGTACTTC
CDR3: CAWSFTGETQYF

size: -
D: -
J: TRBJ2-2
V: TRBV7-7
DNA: TGTGCTAGCAGCTCTTTCGGCGGGGAGCTGTTTTTT
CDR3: CASSSFGGELFF

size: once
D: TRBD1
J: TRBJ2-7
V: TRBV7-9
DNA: TGTGCCAGCAGCTTAGGGACAGGGAAAGACTACGAGCAGTACTTC
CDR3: CASSLGTGKDYEQYF

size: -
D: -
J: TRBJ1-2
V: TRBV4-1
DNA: TGCGCCAGCAGCCAGGGGGCAGAACGTGGCTACACCTTC
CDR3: CASSQGAERGYTF

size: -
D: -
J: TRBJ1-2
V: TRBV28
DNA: TGTGCCAGCAGTGTCTCCGGGACACCGACCCTTATCGGTGGCTACACCTTC
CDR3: CASSVSGTPTLIGGYTF

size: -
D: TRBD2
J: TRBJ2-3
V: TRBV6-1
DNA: TGTGCCAGCAATCCCCTAGCGGGAGGGGCAGATACGCAGTATTTT
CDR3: CASNPLAGGADTQYF

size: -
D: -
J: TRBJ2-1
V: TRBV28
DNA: TGTGCCAGCAGTTTATGGAAGGCAGGGGACAATGAGCAGTTCTTC
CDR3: CASSLWKAGDNEQFF

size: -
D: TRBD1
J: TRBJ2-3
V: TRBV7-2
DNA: TGTGCCAGCAGCTTGCTGGGACAGGGGAGCACAGATACGCAGTATTTT
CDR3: CASSLLGQGSTDTQYF

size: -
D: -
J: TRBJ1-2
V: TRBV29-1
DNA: TGCAGCGTATACACAGGACCCCCCGTATATGGCTACACCTTC
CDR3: CSVYTGPPVYGYTF

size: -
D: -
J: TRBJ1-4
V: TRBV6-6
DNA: TGTGCCAGCGTGGTGGGACATGGCGAAAAACTGTTTTTT
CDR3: CASVVGHGEKLFF

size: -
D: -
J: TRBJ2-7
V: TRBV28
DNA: TGTGCCAGCAGACCAATACAGAGCTCCTACGAGCAGTACTTC
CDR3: CASRPIQSSYEQYF

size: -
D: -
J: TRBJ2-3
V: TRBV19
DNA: TGTGCCACAACCCCGGGACAAACTGCAGATACGCAGTATTTT
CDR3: CATTPGQTADTQYF

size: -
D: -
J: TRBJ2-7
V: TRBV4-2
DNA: TGTGCCAGCAGCCAAGAGAGAAAGTACGAGCAGTACTTC
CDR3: CASSQERKYEQYF

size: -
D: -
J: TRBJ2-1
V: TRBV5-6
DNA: TGTGCCAGCAGCTTTGTAGTTCTGGGGCGGAATGAGCAGTTCTTC
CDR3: CASSFVVLGRNEQFF

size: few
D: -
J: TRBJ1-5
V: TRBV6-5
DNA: TGTGCCAGCAGGAAAAGTGCAGGGCCCCAGCATTTT
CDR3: CASRKSAGPQHF

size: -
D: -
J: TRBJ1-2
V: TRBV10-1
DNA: TGCGCCAGCAGTGGAAGTGGGGCGACTTCCGTCTATGGCTACACCTTC
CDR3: CASSGSGATSVYGYTF

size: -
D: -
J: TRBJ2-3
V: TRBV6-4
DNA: TGTGCCAGCAGTTTAGCGGCCAGCACAGATACGCAGTATTTT
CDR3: CASSLAASTDTQYF

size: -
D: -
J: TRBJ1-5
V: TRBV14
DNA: TGTGCCAGCAGCCAAGATCTCGCGCGAGATGAGCATTTT
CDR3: CASSQDLARDEHF

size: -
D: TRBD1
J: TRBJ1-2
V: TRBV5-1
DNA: TGCGCCAGCAGACTTTCGATCCAGGGGGTAGGCTACACCTTC
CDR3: CASRLSIQGVGYTF

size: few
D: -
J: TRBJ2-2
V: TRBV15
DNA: TGTGCCACCAGCAGAGATATACGGAGCTCGCACACATCCGGGGAGCTGTTTTTT
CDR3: CATSRDIRSSHTSGELFF

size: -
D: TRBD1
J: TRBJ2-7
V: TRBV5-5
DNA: TGTGCCAGCAGCCGACCGGGACAGGAAAAGTACGAGCAGTACTTC
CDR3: CASSRPGQEKYEQYF

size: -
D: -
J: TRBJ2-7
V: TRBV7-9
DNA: TGTGCCAGCAGCGCACGAGGACAGTCGATTTCCTACGAGCAGTACTTC
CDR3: CASSARGQSISYEQYF

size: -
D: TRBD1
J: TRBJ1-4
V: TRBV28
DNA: TGTGCCAGCAGCTTAGGCGGACAGGGAAAACTGTTTTTT
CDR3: CASSLGGQGKLFF

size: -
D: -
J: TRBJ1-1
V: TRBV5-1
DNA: TGCGCCAGCAGCTTGGCCATTGGGGGGGGAGCTTTCTTT
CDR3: CASSLAIGGGAFF

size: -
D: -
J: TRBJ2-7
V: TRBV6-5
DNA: TGTGCCAGCAGTTACCGGGGAAGCTCCTACGAGCAGTACTTC
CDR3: CASSYRGSSYEQYF

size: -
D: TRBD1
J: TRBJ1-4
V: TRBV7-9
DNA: TGTGCCAGCAGCTTTACAGGGGGGGAAAAACTGTTTTTT
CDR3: CASSFTGGEKLFF

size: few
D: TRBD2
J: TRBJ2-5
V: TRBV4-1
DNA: TGCGCCAGCAGCCAAGATAAGGATAGCGGGAGGGTGGGGGAGACCCAGTACTTC
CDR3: CASSQDKDSGRVGETQYF

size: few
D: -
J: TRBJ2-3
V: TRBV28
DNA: TGTGCCAGCAGTTTTTTAGGACAGACTAGCACAGATACGCAGTATTTT
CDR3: CASSFLGQTSTDTQYF

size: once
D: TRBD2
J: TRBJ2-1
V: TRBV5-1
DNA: TGCGCCAGCAGCTTAGGACTAGCGGAAAATGAGCAGTTCTTC
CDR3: CASSLGLAENEQFF

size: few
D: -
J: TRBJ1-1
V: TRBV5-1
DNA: TGCGCCAGCAGCTTAAAGGGGATGAACACTGAAGCTTTCTTT
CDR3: CASSLKGMNTEAFF

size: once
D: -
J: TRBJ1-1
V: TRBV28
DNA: TGTGCCAGCAGTTTAATAGTAGCTGAAGCTTTCTTT
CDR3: CASSLIVAEAFF

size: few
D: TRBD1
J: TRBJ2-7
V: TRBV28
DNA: TGTGCCAGCAGTTCGGACAGGGTTAAACCTTACGAGCAGTACTTC
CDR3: CASSSDRVKPYEQYF

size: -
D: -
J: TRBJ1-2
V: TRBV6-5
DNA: TGTGCCAGCAGTGAACGCACATATGGCTACACCTTC
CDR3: CASSERTYGYTF

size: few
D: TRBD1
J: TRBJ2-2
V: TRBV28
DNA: TGTGCCAGTAGAGGACAGGGATACGGGGAGCTGTTTTTT
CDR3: CASRGQGYGELFF

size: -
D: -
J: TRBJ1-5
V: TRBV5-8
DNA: TGTGCCAGCAGCTCCCCGGGGGGTTATCAGCCCCAGCATTTT
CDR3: CASSSPGGYQPQHF

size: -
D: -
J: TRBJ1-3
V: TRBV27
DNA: TGTGCCAGCAGCTTAAACACGAACTCTGGAAACACCATATATTTT
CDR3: CASSLNTNSGNTIYF